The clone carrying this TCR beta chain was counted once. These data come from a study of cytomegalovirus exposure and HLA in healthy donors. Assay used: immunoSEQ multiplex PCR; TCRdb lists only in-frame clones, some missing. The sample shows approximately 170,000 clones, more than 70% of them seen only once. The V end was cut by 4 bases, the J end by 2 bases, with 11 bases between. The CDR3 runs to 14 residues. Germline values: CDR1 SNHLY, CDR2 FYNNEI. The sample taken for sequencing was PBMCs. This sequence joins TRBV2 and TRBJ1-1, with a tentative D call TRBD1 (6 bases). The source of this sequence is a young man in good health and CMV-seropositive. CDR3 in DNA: TGTGCCAGCAGTGTGGGGGGGCCCAACACTGAAGCTTTCTTT. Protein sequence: CASSVGGPNTEAFF.